This T cell receptor (beta chain) emerged from a study of beta chain features in type 1 diabetes. Findings and limits, study-wide: Patients with Type 1 diabetes showed moderately but significantly shorter TCRB CDR3s in all four CD4+ subsets.

The entirety of the isolated RNA underwent reverse transcription, so expressed TCRB transcripts were sequenced. Only in-frame clones appear in the TCRdb table, and some are missing; sequencing was by immunoSEQ multiplex PCR. The sample lists 140,000 to 150,000 clones, about 13% seen once, with 1.3% in the top ten. This clone was counted a few times. Antigen: not known. Other DNA sequences from this sample encode an identical CDR3 as well. This sequence originates from a man aged 18 to 30 with type 1 diabetes. The sample was central memory CD4+ T cells from blood.

The CDR3 region has the DNA TGTGCCAGCAGCCTCGACCAAGAGACCCAGTACTTC. It yields the protein CASSLDQETQYF. The gene calls are TRBV5-4 and TRBJ2-5, with D hard to call. V lost 4 bases and J 0 bases, leaving 4 bases between the germline ends. The CDR3 contains 12 residues. The germline V gene has CDR1 SGHNT and CDR2 YYREEE (reference sequence).